Sequencing of this T cell receptor (beta chain) was carried out in a study of blood T cell repertoires in COVID-19. Study as a whole: Specimens from acute and convalescent COVID-19 originated in the United States, Italy and Spain. Sample material is recorded as cDNA or gDNA derived from T cells, B-cell-depleted T cells, or PBMCs.

This clone has just a few counts. Per the original methods: Estimated nucleated cell counts came from reference gene primer amplification. Repertoires were generated with immunoSEQ multiplex PCR, while TCRdb's copy carries only in-frame clones and drops some. The DNA gave D and trimming, while V, J and clone size come from that table. The table records roughly 100,000 clones, approximately 86% of them present only once. Germline V gene data show CDR1 as MNHEY and CDR2 as SVGAGI. V lost 7 bases and J lost 3; bases outside the gene matches: 8. This CDR3 has 14 residues. The receptor's source is a woman aged 80 or over with acute or convalescent COVID-19. The rearrangement uses TRBV6-5 and TRBJ2-7; 8 bases line up with TRBD2. The specimen was peripheral blood. CDR3 in amino acids: CASIPAGGGYEQYF. The CDR3 DNA follows: TGTGCCAGCATTCCGGCGGGGGGAGGCTACGAGCAGTACTTC.